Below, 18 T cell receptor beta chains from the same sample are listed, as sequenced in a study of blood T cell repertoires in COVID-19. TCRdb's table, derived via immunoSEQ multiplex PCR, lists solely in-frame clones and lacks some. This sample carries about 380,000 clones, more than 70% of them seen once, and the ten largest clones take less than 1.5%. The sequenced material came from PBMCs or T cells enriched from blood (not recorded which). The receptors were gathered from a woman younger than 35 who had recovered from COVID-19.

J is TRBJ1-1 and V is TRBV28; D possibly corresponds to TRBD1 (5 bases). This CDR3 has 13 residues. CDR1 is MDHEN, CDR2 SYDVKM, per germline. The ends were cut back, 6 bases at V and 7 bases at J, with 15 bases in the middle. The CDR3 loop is CASRVGGRDEAFF. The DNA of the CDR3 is TGTGCCAGCAGAGTGGGGGGGAGGGATGAAGCTTTCTTT.

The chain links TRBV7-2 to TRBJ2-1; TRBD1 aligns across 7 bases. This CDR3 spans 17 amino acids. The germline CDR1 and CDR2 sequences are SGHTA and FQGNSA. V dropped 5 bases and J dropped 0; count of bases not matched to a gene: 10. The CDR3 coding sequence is TGTGCCAGCAGCCCTCGGACAGGATCGAGCTCCTACAATGAGCAGTTCTTC. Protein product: CASSPRTGSSSYNEQFF.

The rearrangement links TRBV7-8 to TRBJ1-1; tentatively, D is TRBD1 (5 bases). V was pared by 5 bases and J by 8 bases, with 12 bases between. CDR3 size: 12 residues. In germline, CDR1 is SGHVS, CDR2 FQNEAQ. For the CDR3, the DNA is TGTGCCAGCAGCCCCAGGGCGTCGGAAGCTTTCTTT. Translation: CASSPRASEAFF.

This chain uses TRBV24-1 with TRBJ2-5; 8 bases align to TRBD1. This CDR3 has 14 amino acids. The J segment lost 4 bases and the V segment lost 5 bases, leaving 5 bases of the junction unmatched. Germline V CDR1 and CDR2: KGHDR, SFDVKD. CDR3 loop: CATSVQGAGETQYF. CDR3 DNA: TGTGCCACCAGTGTTCAGGGGGCCGGAGAGACCCAGTACTTC.

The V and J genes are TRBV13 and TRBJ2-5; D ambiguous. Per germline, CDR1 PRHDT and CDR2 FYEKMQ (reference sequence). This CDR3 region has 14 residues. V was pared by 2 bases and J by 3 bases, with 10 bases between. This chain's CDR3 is CASSLLTEKETQYF. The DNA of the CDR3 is TGTGCCAGCAGCTTATTAACAGAAAAAGAGACCCAGTACTTC.

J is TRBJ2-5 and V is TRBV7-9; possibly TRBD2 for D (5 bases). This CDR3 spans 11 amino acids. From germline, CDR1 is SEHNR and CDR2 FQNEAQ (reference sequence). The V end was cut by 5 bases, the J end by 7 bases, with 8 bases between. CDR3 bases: TGTGCCAGCAGCCCCCGGGGGACCCAGTACTTC. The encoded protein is CASSPRGTQYF.

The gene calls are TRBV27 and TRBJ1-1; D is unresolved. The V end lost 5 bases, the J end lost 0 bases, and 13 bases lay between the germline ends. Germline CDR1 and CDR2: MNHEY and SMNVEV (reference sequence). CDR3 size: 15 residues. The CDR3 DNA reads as TGTGCCAGCAGTCCTTCGGCAGGCATGAACACTGAAGCTTTCTTT. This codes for CASSPSAGMNTEAFF.

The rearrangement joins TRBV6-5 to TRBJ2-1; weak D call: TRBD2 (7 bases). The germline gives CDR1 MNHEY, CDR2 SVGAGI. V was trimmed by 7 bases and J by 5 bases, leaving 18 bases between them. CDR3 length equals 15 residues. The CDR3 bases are TGTGCCAGCAAACCGGTGGGGGCGGGGGACAATGAGCAGTTCTTC. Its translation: CASKPVGAGDNEQFF.

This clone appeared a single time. CDR3 nucleotide sequence: TGTGCCAGTAGTATAGTAGACAGCATTAACTATGGCTACACCTTC. Translation: CASSIVDSINYGYTF. The chain has TRBV19 and TRBJ1-2; perhaps TRBD1 as D (5 bases). The CDR3 length is 15 residues. Trimming took 1 base from V and 1 from J, leaving 10 bases between them. Germline V gives CDR1 LNHDA, CDR2 SQIVND (reference sequence).

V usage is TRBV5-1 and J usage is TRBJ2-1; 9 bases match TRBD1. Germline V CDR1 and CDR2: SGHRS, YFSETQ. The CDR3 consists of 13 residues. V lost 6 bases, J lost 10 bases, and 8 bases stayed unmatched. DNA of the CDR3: TGCGCCAGCAATCGGGACAGGGACTTAGAGCAGTTCTTC. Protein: CASNRDRDLEQFF.

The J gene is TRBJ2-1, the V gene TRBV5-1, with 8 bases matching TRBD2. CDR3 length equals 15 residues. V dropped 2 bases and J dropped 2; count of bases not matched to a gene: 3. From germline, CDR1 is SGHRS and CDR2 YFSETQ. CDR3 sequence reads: CASSFPGGAYNEQFF. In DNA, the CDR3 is TGCGCCAGCAGCTTCCCGGGGGGGGCCTACAATGAGCAGTTCTTC. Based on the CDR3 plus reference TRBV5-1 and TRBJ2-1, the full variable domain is KAGVTQTPRYLIKTRGQQVTLSCSPISGHRSVSWYQQTPGQGLQFLFEYFSETQRNKGNFPGRFSGRQFSNSRSEMNVSTLELGDSALYLCASSFPGGAYNEQFFGPGTRLTVL.

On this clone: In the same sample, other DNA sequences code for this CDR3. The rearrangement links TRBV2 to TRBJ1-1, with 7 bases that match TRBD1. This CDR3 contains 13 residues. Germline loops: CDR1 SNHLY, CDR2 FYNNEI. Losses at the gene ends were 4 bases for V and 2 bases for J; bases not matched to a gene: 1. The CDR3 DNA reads TGTGCCAGCAGTGGACAGGGAAACACTGAAGCTTTCTTT. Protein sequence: CASSGQGNTEAFF. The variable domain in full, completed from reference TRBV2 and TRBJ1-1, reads EPEVTQTPSHQVTQMGQEVILRCVPISNHLYFYWYRQILGQKVEFLVSFYNNEISEKSEIFDDQFSVERPDGSNFTLKIRSTKLEDSAMYFCASSGQGNTEAFFGQGTRLTVV.

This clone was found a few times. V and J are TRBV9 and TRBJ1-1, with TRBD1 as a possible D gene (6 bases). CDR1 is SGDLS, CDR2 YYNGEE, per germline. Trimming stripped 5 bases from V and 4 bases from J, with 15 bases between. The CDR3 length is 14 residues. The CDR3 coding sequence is TGTGCCAGCAGTCTAGGGGGGGAAGGCACTGAAGCTTTCTTT. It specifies CASSLGGEGTEAFF.

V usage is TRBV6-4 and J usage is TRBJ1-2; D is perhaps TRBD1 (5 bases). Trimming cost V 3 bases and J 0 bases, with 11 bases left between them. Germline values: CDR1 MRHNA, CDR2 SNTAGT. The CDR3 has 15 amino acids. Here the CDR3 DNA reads TGTGCCAGCAGTGAAAGCGGGACCCCTAACTATGGCTACACCTTC. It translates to CASSESGTPNYGYTF.

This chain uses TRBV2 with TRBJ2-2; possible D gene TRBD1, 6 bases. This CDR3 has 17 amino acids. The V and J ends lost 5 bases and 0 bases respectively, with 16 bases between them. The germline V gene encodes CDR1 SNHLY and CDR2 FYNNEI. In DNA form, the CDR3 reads TGTGCCAGCAGTTCCACAGGGTGGGGCCCGAACACCGGGGAGCTGTTTTTT. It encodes CASSSTGWGPNTGELFF.

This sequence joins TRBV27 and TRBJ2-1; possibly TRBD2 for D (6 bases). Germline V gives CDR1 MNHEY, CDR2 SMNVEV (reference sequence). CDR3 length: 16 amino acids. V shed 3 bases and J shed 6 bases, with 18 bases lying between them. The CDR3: CASSFSAGIRLNEQFF. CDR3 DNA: TGTGCCAGCAGTTTCTCGGCGGGGATTAGACTCAATGAGCAGTTCTTC.

The CDR3 nucleotides read TGTGCCAGCAGCTTAGAAGCGGGGGGGCCCTGGGAGACCCAGTACTTC. Translation: CASSLEAGGPWETQYF. The chain has TRBV7-6 and TRBJ2-5; 10 nucleotides match TRBD2. Germline loops: CDR1 SGHVS, CDR2 FNYEAQ. The CDR3 is 16 residues long. V trimming: 1 base; J trimming: 5 bases; junction bases outside the gene matches: 7.

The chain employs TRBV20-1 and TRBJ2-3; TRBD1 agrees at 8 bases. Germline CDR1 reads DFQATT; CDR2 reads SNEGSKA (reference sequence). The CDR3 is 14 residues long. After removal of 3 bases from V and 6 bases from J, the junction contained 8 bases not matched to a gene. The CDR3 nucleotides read TGCAGTGCTAGTACCGTGGACAGGGTTGATACGCAGTATTTT. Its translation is CSASTVDRVDTQYF.